This T cell receptor (beta chain) was sequenced during a study of T-cell reconstitution after alpha-beta-depleted transplantation in children. Study results and caveats: As was reported, about two months after transplant, alpha-beta T cells came from several hundred expanded graft clones. Surviving recipient cells, namely T cells and thymic progenitors, were the source of high day-60 TCRbeta diversity in some patients.

On this clonotype itself: The antigen is unknown.

The CDR3 runs 19 residues. Germline values: CDR1 SNHLY, CDR2 FYNNEI. V lost 8 bases and J lost 4; bases outside the gene matches: 21. It was with unique molecular identifiers that the TCRbeta library was prepared. In TCRdb, the PCR reads were re-called with MiXCR into one record per CDR3 protein. The repertoire holds fewer than 550,000 distinct CDR3 sequences, with roughly 10% as singletons. V and J are TRBV2 and TRBJ2-3; TRBD2 matches 10 bases. The receptor comes from a child between 2 and 9 years old with inherited bone marrow failure, due to receive a stem cell transplant. The material sequenced was PBMCs, taken before TCRalphabeta/CD19-depleted stem cell transplant. The CDR3: CASCSSGRKLGGAADTQYF. In DNA form, the CDR3 reads TGTGCCAGCTGTTCTAGCGGGAGAAAGCTTGGGGGGGCCGCAGATACGCAGTATTTT.